This TCR beta chain was captured by sequencing in a study of blood T cell repertoires in COVID-19. Study as a whole: From T cells, B-cell-depleted T cells, or PBMCs came the material, which was cDNA or gDNA.

Under the authors' procedure: For nucleated cells, counts were estimated from reference gene primer amplification. Generated by immunoSEQ multiplex PCR, the TCRdb table keeps only in-frame clones and is missing some. That table is the source of V, J and clone size, and D and trimming were worked out from the DNA. The sample consists of under 140,000 clones, approximately 68% of them appearing once. This clonotype was sampled from a woman aged 55-75 years with acute or convalescent COVID-19. Sequences were obtained from peripheral blood.

CDR3 sequence: CATSVWTSGGYEQYF. DNA of the CDR3: TGTGCCACCAGTGTTTGGACTAGCGGGGGCTACGAGCAGTACTTC. The chain combines TRBV24-1 with TRBJ2-7; 13 bases align to TRBD2. V trimming: 5 bases; J trimming: 3 bases; junction bases outside the gene matches: 3. Germline V gene data show CDR1 as KGHDR and CDR2 as SFDVKD. The CDR3 has 15 amino acids.